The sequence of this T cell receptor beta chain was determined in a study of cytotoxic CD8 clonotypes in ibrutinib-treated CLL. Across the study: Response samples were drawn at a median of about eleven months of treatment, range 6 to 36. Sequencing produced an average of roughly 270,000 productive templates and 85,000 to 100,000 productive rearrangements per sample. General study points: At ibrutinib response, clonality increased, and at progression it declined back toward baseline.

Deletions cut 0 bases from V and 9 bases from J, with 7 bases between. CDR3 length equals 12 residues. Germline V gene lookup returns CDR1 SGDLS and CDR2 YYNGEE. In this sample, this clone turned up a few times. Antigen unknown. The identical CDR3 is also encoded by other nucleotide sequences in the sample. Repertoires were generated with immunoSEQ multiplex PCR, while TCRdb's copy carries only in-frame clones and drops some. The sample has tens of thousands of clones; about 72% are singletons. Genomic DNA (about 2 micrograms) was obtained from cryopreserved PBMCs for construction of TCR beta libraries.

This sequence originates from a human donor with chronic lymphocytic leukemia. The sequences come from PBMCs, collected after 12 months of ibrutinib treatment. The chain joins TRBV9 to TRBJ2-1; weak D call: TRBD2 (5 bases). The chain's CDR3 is CASSVVGGEQFF. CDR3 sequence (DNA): TGTGCCAGCAGCGTAGTAGGAGGTGAGCAGTTCTTC.